This T cell receptor (beta chain) is drawn from a study of monozygotic twins with inflammatory bowel disease. With the 5' RACE reads reprocessed, TCRdb shows one record per CDR3 protein and no DNA. The repertoire table contains over 110,000 distinct CDR3 sequences. The sample was blood. The sequence was obtained from a human donor with ulcerative colitis or Crohn's disease, or a healthy co-twin of an affected twin (not recorded which).

CDR3 sequence reads: CASTLDRAPNTGELFF. The V and J genes are TRBV7-9 and TRBJ2-2; TCRdb calls TRBD1, which cannot be checked without DNA. This CDR3 comprises 16 residues. Per germline, CDR1 SEHNR and CDR2 FQNEAQ (reference sequence).